These T cell receptor beta chains were read from a single sample in a study of Ad26.COV2.S vaccination and SARS-CoV-2 variants. Data came from immunoSEQ multiplex PCR; TCRdb stores just in-frame clones and leaves some out. The data hold about 400,000 clones, with roughly 90% observed a single time. The specimen comprised peripheral blood, sampled in a trial of Ad26.COV2.S vaccine versus placebo. These receptors all come from a person between 18 and 65 years old who received the Ad26.COV2.S COVID-19 vaccine or a placebo. Both conserved end residues are part of each CDR3. Each record gives: V gene, clone size, J gene, D gene, CDR3 DNA, CDR3 protein. A D gene is named only where the DNA matches it firmly. The size of a clone is reported for some rows only, either as once, few or many, or as a class for expanded clones.

v_gene: TRBV27
abundance: -
j_gene: TRBJ2-1
d_gene: -
CDR3nt: TGTGCCAGCAGTTTAAGGGGGGCCCTACGGCATGAGCAGTTCTTC
CDR3aa: CASSLRGALRHEQFF

v_gene: TRBV29-1
abundance: -
j_gene: TRBJ2-2
d_gene: -
CDR3nt: TGCAGCGTACACACAGGTCCGAACACCGGGGAGCTGTTTTTT
CDR3aa: CSVHTGPNTGELFF

v_gene: TRBV5-4
abundance: -
j_gene: TRBJ2-3
d_gene: -
CDR3nt: TGTGCCAGCACCTCCGGGCAGAGATCTAGCACAGATACGCAGTATTTT
CDR3aa: CASTSGQRSSTDTQYF

v_gene: TRBV19
abundance: -
j_gene: TRBJ1-1
d_gene: TRBD1
CDR3nt: TGTGCCAGTAGTATAAGGGGGCGCGTAGGCACTGAAGCTTTCTTT
CDR3aa: CASSIRGRVGTEAFF

v_gene: TRBV11-2
abundance: -
j_gene: TRBJ2-5
d_gene: -
CDR3nt: TGTGCCAGCAACGACGGGAAAGAGACCCAGTACTTC
CDR3aa: CASNDGKETQYF

v_gene: TRBV4-1
abundance: -
j_gene: TRBJ1-2
d_gene: -
CDR3nt: TGCGCCAGCAGCCAAGATCACAGAAACTATGGCTACACCTTC
CDR3aa: CASSQDHRNYGYTF

v_gene: TRBV27
abundance: -
j_gene: TRBJ1-6
d_gene: -
CDR3nt: TGTGCCAGCAGAGACCCGAGGAGGCCCCTCCACTTT
CDR3aa: CASRDPRRPLHF

v_gene: TRBV6-2/TRBV6-3
abundance: -
j_gene: TRBJ2-7
d_gene: TRBD2
CDR3nt: TGTGCCAGCAGTTACTCGACTCTAGCGGGGGGGAACGAGCAGTACTTC
CDR3aa: CASSYSTLAGGNEQYF

v_gene: TRBV28
abundance: -
j_gene: TRBJ1-2
d_gene: -
CDR3nt: TGTGCCAGCAGTTCCCCAGGGGCCTATGGCTACACCTTC
CDR3aa: CASSSPGAYGYTF

v_gene: TRBV4-1
abundance: -
j_gene: TRBJ1-2
d_gene: -
CDR3nt: TGCGCCAGCAGCCAAGATTGGAGGGTTCCGTTTGGCTACACCTTC
CDR3aa: CASSQDWRVPFGYTF

v_gene: TRBV15
abundance: -
j_gene: TRBJ1-1
d_gene: -
CDR3nt: TGTGCCACCAGCAGAGATCGCAGGGGGAACACTGAAGCTTTCTTT
CDR3aa: CATSRDRRGNTEAFF

v_gene: TRBV19
abundance: -
j_gene: TRBJ1-5
d_gene: -
CDR3nt: TGTGCCAGTAGTATAGAGGGGGCAATGGCTAAGAGCAATCAGCCCCAGCATTTT
CDR3aa: CASSIEGAMAKSNQPQHF

v_gene: TRBV3-1/TRBV3-2
abundance: -
j_gene: TRBJ2-1
d_gene: -
CDR3nt: TGTGCCAGCAGCCCAAGTGCGTCTTATGAGCAGTTCTTC
CDR3aa: CASSPSASYEQFF

v_gene: TRBV6-8
abundance: -
j_gene: TRBJ2-5
d_gene: TRBD1
CDR3nt: TGTGCCACCCGGGACAGTCAAGAGACCCAGTACTTC
CDR3aa: CATRDSQETQYF

v_gene: TRBV30
abundance: once
j_gene: TRBJ1-2
d_gene: TRBD1
CDR3nt: TGTGCCTCCCGCCGGGGGACAGGGATCACAGACTATGGCTACACCTTC
CDR3aa: CASRRGTGITDYGYTF

v_gene: TRBV5-1
abundance: -
j_gene: TRBJ1-4
d_gene: -
CDR3nt: TGCGCCAGCAGGACAGACTTTAATGAAAAACTGTTTTTT
CDR3aa: CASRTDFNEKLFF

v_gene: TRBV27
abundance: once
j_gene: TRBJ2-7
d_gene: -
CDR3nt: TGTGCCAGCAGTTTATACGCGCCAGACGGTTACGAGCAGTACTTC
CDR3aa: CASSLYAPDGYEQYF

v_gene: TRBV27
abundance: -
j_gene: TRBJ2-3
d_gene: TRBD2
CDR3nt: TGTGCCAGCAGTTTTTTGGCTAGCGGGGGCCCTAGCACAGATACGCAGTATTTT
CDR3aa: CASSFLASGGPSTDTQYF

v_gene: TRBV5-6
abundance: -
j_gene: TRBJ2-7
d_gene: -
CDR3nt: TGTGCCAGCAGCCCGGGGACAGGTAGGACTAGCTCCTACGAGCAGTACTTC
CDR3aa: CASSPGTGRTSSYEQYF

v_gene: TRBV11-2
abundance: -
j_gene: TRBJ2-1
d_gene: -
CDR3nt: TGTGCCAGCAGCTTTGCCCCCGGACTGTCTCACAATGAGCAGTTCTTC
CDR3aa: CASSFAPGLSHNEQFF

v_gene: TRBV12-2
abundance: -
j_gene: TRBJ1-5
d_gene: -
CDR3nt: TGTGCAAGTCGCGGGGGACCTAGCCGTCAGCCCCAGCATTTT
CDR3aa: CASRGGPSRQPQHF

v_gene: TRBV3-1/TRBV3-2
abundance: -
j_gene: TRBJ2-2
d_gene: -
CDR3nt: TGTGCCAGCAGCCACTCCTGGGGCGAGGCCCAGCGGACCGGGGAGCTGTTTTTT
CDR3aa: CASSHSWGEAQRTGELFF

v_gene: TRBV30
abundance: few
j_gene: TRBJ1-2
d_gene: TRBD1
CDR3nt: TGTGCCTGGAGCGCGGACAGGGGGCCCGTCTATGGCTACACCTTC
CDR3aa: CAWSADRGPVYGYTF

v_gene: TRBV12-2
abundance: many
j_gene: TRBJ2-7
d_gene: -
CDR3nt: TGTGCAAGAGGGGCGGGGCCCTACGAGCAGTACTTC
CDR3aa: CARGAGPYEQYF

v_gene: TRBV5-1
abundance: -
j_gene: TRBJ1-2
d_gene: TRBD1
CDR3nt: TGCGCCAGCAGCTTGGCCGAGGGGGCGAGAGGCTACACCTTC
CDR3aa: CASSLAEGARGYTF

v_gene: TRBV4-3
abundance: -
j_gene: TRBJ2-7
d_gene: -
CDR3nt: TGCGCCAGCAGCCACTCCCACCGGGGCTCCTACGAGCAGTACTTC
CDR3aa: CASSHSHRGSYEQYF

v_gene: TRBV9
abundance: -
j_gene: TRBJ2-3
d_gene: -
CDR3nt: TGTGCCAGCAGCCGAGACCCGTTTACAGATACGCAGTATTTT
CDR3aa: CASSRDPFTDTQYF

v_gene: TRBV5-1
abundance: -
j_gene: TRBJ2-2
d_gene: -
CDR3nt: TGCGCCAGCAGCTTACTCGGACCAAAAGGTACCGGGGAGCTGTTTTTT
CDR3aa: CASSLLGPKGTGELFF

v_gene: TRBV4-3
abundance: -
j_gene: TRBJ1-2
d_gene: -
CDR3nt: TGCGCCAGCAGCCAAGTAGGCAGGCTCGGCTACACCTTC
CDR3aa: CASSQVGRLGYTF

v_gene: TRBV5-4
abundance: -
j_gene: TRBJ2-3
d_gene: TRBD1
CDR3nt: TGTGCCAGCAGCCCTCGACAGGGTCGCACAGATACGCAGTATTTT
CDR3aa: CASSPRQGRTDTQYF

v_gene: TRBV2
abundance: -
j_gene: TRBJ2-7
d_gene: TRBD1
CDR3nt: TGTGCCAGCAGTGAAGTCCCCGGGACAGTTCCCTACGAGCAGTACTTC
CDR3aa: CASSEVPGTVPYEQYF

v_gene: TRBV7-9
abundance: -
j_gene: TRBJ2-5
d_gene: -
CDR3nt: TGTGCCAGCCTACTCAGGGCTGAGGAGACCCAGTACTTC
CDR3aa: CASLLRAEETQYF

v_gene: TRBV18
abundance: -
j_gene: TRBJ2-1
d_gene: -
CDR3nt: TGTGCCAGCTCACCACCTAACACCCACAATGAGCAGTTCTTC
CDR3aa: CASSPPNTHNEQFF

v_gene: TRBV28
abundance: -
j_gene: TRBJ2-1
d_gene: -
CDR3nt: TGTGCCAGCAGACAGGACGGGCCCTACAATGAGCAGTTCTTC
CDR3aa: CASRQDGPYNEQFF

v_gene: TRBV7-2
abundance: once
j_gene: TRBJ2-1
d_gene: TRBD1
CDR3nt: TGTGCCAGCAGCTCAGACAGGGGTTCCTACAATGAGCAGTTCTTC
CDR3aa: CASSSDRGSYNEQFF

v_gene: TRBV18
abundance: -
j_gene: TRBJ1-5
d_gene: -
CDR3nt: TGTGCCAGCTCACCGGACAGTAGCAATCAGCCCCAGCATTTT
CDR3aa: CASSPDSSNQPQHF

v_gene: TRBV7-3
abundance: -
j_gene: TRBJ2-3
d_gene: -
CDR3nt: TGTGCCAGCAGCTTAGAGTTGACAGATACGCAGTATTTT
CDR3aa: CASSLELTDTQYF

v_gene: TRBV6-5
abundance: -
j_gene: TRBJ1-5
d_gene: -
CDR3nt: TGTGCCGCTAAAGACCTCGGGTACGGCAATCAGCCCCAGCATTTT
CDR3aa: CAAKDLGYGNQPQHF

v_gene: TRBV2
abundance: -
j_gene: TRBJ1-5
d_gene: TRBD1
CDR3nt: TGTGCCAGCAGTGAAAGAGGACAGGTTAGCAATCAGCCCCAGCATTTT
CDR3aa: CASSERGQVSNQPQHF

v_gene: TRBV19
abundance: -
j_gene: TRBJ1-5
d_gene: -
CDR3nt: TGTGCCAGTAGTATTCGGGGGGCGACATGGCCGGCCCAGCATTTT
CDR3aa: CASSIRGATWPAQHF

v_gene: TRBV7-2
abundance: -
j_gene: TRBJ2-7
d_gene: -
CDR3nt: TGTGCCAGCAGCTTAGTGGACGGGGGGCGATCGGAGCAGTACTTC
CDR3aa: CASSLVDGGRSEQYF

v_gene: TRBV21-1
abundance: -
j_gene: TRBJ1-1
d_gene: -
CDR3nt: TGTGCCAGCAGCACCGTAAAAAGGGTAAGGACTGAAGCTTTCTTT
CDR3aa: CASSTVKRVRTEAFF

v_gene: TRBV5-1
abundance: -
j_gene: TRBJ1-1
d_gene: TRBD1
CDR3nt: TGCGCCAGTACCGGGACAGGGTGGACTGAAGCTTTCTTT
CDR3aa: CASTGTGWTEAFF

v_gene: TRBV7-2
abundance: -
j_gene: TRBJ2-3
d_gene: TRBD2
CDR3nt: TGTGCCAGCAGCCCCCGGGCTTCTAGCGGGGGTACAGATACGCAGTATTTT
CDR3aa: CASSPRASSGGTDTQYF

v_gene: TRBV27
abundance: -
j_gene: TRBJ1-2
d_gene: TRBD1
CDR3nt: TGTGCCAGCAGAGTCACAGGGGGCACTGCCTCTGGCTACACCTTC
CDR3aa: CASRVTGGTASGYTF

v_gene: TRBV7-2
abundance: -
j_gene: TRBJ2-7
d_gene: -
CDR3nt: TGTGCCAGCAGTTACCGTAGGGCGACTATCTACGAGCAGTACTTC
CDR3aa: CASSYRRATIYEQYF

v_gene: TRBV6-6
abundance: -
j_gene: TRBJ2-4
d_gene: -
CDR3nt: TGTGCCAGCAGCCTCGGGGTACTCCTAAACATTCAGTACTTC
CDR3aa: CASSLGVLLNIQYF

v_gene: TRBV7-2
abundance: -
j_gene: TRBJ1-2
d_gene: TRBD1
CDR3nt: TGTGCCAGCAGCCCAGGGACAGGTCGTGGCTACACCTTC
CDR3aa: CASSPGTGRGYTF

v_gene: TRBV13
abundance: -
j_gene: TRBJ2-3
d_gene: TRBD2
CDR3nt: TGTGCCAGCAGCTCCCCTAGCGGGGGGGCCCCCATGAGGACGCAGTATTTT
CDR3aa: CASSSPSGGAPMRTQYF

v_gene: TRBV15
abundance: -
j_gene: TRBJ2-2
d_gene: TRBD1
CDR3nt: TGTGCCACCAGCAGAGTCGACAGGGACACCGGGGAGCTGTTTTTT
CDR3aa: CATSRVDRDTGELFF

v_gene: TRBV28
abundance: -
j_gene: TRBJ1-1
d_gene: -
CDR3nt: TGTGCCAGCAGCCCCCGACGGATCACTGAAGCTTTCTTT
CDR3aa: CASSPRRITEAFF

v_gene: TRBV11-2
abundance: -
j_gene: TRBJ2-1
d_gene: TRBD2
CDR3nt: TGTGCCAGCAGCTTAGGACAGCGGGGGGGCCATGAGCAGTTCTTC
CDR3aa: CASSLGQRGGHEQFF